The source of this T cell receptor (beta chain) is a study of OX40 agonist ivuxolimab in advanced cancers. Assay used: immunoSEQ multiplex PCR; TCRdb lists only in-frame clones, some missing. In the table there are fewer than 70,000 clones, 80% to 90% of which are singletons. Unmatched junction bases numbered 11, after V lost 4 bases and J lost 1 base. The CDR3 loop spans 17 amino acids. CDR1 is MDHEN, CDR2 SYDVKM, per germline. This clone was detected once. The material was CD4+ or CD8+ T cells sorted from blood, obtained in a trial of the OX40 agonist ivuxolimab. The receptor was derived from an adult with an advanced solid tumor such as melanoma, head and neck, liver or kidney cancer. The chain carries TRBV28 and TRBJ2-3, with 7 positions matching TRBD2. The CDR3 nucleotides are TGTGCCAGCAGTTCCCCCCGGGGGGTATGGGGCACAGATACGCAGTATTTT. Translating gives CASSSPRGVWGTDTQYF.